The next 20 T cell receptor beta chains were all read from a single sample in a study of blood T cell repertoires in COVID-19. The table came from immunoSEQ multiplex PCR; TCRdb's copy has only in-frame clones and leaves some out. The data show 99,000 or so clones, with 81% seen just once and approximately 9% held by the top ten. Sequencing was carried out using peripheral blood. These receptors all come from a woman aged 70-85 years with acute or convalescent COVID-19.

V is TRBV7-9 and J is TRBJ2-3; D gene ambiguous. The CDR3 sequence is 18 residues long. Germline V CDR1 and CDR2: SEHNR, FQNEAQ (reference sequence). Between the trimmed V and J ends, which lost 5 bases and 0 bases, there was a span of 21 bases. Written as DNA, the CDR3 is TGTGCCAGCAGCACAAGAGGCGTCCAAATTTCTAGCACAGATACGCAGTATTTT. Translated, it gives CASSTRGVQISSTDTQYF. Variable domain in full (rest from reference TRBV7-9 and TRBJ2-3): DTGVSQNPRHKITKRGQNVTFRCDPISEHNRLYWYRQTLGQGPEFLTYFQNEAQLEKSRLLSDRFSAERPKGSFSTLEIQRTEQGDSAMYLCASSTRGVQISSTDTQYFGPGTRLTVL.

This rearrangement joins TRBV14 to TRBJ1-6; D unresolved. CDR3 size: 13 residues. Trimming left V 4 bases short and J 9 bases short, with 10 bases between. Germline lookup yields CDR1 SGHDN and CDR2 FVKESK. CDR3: CASSPGRGSPLHF. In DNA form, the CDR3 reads TGTGCCAGCAGCCCTGGTAGAGGTTCACCCCTCCACTTT.

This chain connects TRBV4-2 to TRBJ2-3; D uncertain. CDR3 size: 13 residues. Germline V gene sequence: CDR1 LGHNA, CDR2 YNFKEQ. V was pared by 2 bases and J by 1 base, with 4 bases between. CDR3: CASSQSGTDTQYF. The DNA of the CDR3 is TGTGCCAGCAGCCAATCCGGCACAGATACGCAGTATTTT.

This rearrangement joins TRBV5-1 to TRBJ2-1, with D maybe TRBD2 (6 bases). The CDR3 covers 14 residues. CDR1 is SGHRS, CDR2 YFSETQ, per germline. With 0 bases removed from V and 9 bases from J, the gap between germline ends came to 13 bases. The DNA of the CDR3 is TGCGCCAGCAGCTTGGATGGGGGGTCAGGTGAGCAGTTCTTC. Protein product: CASSLDGGSGEQFF.

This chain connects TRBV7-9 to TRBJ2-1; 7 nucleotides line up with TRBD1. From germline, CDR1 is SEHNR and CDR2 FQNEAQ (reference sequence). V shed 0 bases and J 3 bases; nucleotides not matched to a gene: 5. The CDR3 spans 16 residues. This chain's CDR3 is CASSLAIRQGYNEQFF. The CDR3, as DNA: TGTGCCAGCAGCTTAGCGATCAGACAGGGCTACAATGAGCAGTTCTTC.

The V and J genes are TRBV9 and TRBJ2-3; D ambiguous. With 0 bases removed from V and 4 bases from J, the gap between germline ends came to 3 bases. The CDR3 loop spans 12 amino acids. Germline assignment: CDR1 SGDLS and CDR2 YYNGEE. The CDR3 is CASSVGADTQYF. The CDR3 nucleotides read TGTGCCAGCAGCGTAGGAGCAGATACGCAGTATTTT.

The CDR3 sequence is CATSVSRTGGRIEQFF. In DNA, the CDR3 is TGTGCCACCAGTGTTAGCCGGACAGGGGGCCGCATTGAGCAGTTCTTC. The chain is built from TRBV24-1 and TRBJ2-1; 11 positions match TRBD1. Germline V gene sequence: CDR1 KGHDR, CDR2 SFDVKD. The V and J ends lost 5 bases and 9 bases, in that order; junction bases with no gene match: 11. This CDR3 has 16 residues.

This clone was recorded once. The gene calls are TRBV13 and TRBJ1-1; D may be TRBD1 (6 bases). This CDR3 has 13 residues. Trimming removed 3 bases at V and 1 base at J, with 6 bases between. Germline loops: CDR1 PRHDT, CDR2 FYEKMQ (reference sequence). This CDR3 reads CASSLDRNTEAFF. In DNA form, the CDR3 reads TGTGCCAGCAGCTTGGACAGGAACACTGAAGCTTTCTTT.

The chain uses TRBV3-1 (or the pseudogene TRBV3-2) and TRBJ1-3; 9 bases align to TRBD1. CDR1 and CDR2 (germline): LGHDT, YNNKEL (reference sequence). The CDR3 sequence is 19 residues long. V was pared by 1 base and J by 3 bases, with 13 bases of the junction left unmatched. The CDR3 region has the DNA TGTGCCAGCAGCCAAGGGACCGGGACAGGGATTCGGCGTGGAAACACCATATATTTT. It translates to CASSQGTGTGIRRGNTIYF.

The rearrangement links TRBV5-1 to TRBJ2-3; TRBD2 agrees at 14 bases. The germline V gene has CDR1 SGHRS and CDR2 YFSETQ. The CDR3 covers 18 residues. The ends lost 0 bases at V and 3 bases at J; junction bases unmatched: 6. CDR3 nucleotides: TGCGCCAGCAGCTTGGTCGGGACTAGCGGGAGTCGGACAGATACGCAGTATTTT. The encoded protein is CASSLVGTSGSRTDTQYF.

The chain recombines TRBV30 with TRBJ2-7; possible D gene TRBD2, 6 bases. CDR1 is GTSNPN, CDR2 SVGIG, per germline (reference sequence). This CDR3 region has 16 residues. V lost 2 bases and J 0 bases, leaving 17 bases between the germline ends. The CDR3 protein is CAWSSPGRGLSYEQYF. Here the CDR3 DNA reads TGTGCCTGGAGTTCCCCAGGGCGGGGCCTCTCCTACGAGCAGTACTTC. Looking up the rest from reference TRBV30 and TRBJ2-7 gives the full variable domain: SQTIHQWPATLVQPVGSPLSLECTVEGTSNPNLYWYRQAAGRGLQLLFYSVGIGQISSEVPQNLSASRPQDRQFILSSKKLLLSDSGFYLCAWSSPGRGLSYEQYFGPGTRLTVT.

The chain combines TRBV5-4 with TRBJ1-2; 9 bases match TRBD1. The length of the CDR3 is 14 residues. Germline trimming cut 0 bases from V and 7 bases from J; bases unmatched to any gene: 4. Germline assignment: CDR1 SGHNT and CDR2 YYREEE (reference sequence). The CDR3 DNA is TGTGCCAGCAGCTTGGAGGGACAGGGACGTGGCTACACCTTC. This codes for CASSLEGQGRGYTF.

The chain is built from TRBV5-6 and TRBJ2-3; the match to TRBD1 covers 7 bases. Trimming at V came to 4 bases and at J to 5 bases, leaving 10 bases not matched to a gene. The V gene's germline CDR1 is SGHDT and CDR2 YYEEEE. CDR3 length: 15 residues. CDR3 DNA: TGTGCCAGCAGCGGATCAAGGGGGCTTCAAGATACGCAGTATTTT. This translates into CASSGSRGLQDTQYF.

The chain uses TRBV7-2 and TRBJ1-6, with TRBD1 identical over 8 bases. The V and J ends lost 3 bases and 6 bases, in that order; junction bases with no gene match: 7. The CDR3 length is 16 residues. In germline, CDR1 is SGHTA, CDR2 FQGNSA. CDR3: CASSFLRTGRNSPLHF. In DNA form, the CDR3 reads TGTGCCAGCAGCTTCCTACGGACAGGGCGTAATTCACCCCTCCACTTT.

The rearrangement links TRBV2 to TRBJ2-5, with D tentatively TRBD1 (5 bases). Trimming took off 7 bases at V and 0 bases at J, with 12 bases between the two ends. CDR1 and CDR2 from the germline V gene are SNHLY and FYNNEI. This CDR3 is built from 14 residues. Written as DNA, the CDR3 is TGTGCCAGCACCCCCAGGGCAGACCAAGAGACCCAGTACTTC. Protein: CASTPRADQETQYF.

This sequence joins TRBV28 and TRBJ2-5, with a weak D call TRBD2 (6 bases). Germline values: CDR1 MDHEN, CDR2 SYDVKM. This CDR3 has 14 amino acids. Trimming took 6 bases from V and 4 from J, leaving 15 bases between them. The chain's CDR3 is CASSLADTGETQYF. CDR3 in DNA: TGTGCCAGCAGCTTAGCGGACACGGGAGAGACCCAGTACTTC.

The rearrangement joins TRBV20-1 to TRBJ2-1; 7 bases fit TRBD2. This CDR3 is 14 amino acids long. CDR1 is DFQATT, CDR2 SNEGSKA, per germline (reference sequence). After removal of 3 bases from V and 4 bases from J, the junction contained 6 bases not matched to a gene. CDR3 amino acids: CSASRRERYNEQFF. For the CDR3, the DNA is TGCAGTGCTAGTCGGCGGGAGAGGTACAATGAGCAGTTCTTC.

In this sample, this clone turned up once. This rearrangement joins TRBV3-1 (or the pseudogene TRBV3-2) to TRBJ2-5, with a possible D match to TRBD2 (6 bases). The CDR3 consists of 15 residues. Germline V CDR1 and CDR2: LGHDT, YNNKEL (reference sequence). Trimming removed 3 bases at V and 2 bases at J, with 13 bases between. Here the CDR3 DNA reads TGTGCCAGCAGCCAGGACGGACTACTACAAGAGACCCAGTACTTC. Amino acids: CASSQDGLLQETQYF.

The CDR3 region is CATSDPTGDYGYTF. The CDR3 DNA is TGTGCCACCAGTGATCCCACAGGGGACTATGGCTACACCTTC. V and J are TRBV24-1 and TRBJ1-2, with 7 positions matching TRBD1. Germline-derived CDR1 and CDR2 are KGHDR and SFDVKD. This CDR3 contains 14 residues. J gave up 3 bases and V 3 bases, and 3 bases lay outside the gene matches.

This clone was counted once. The CDR3 region is CASSLGGGPQHF. The CDR3 DNA reads TGTGCCAGCAGCCTCGGCGGGGGCCCCCAGCATTTT. The chain links TRBV7-9 to TRBJ1-5, with D possibly TRBD1 on 6 matching bases. The CDR3 is 12 residues long. V was trimmed by 5 bases and J by 10 bases, leaving 12 bases between them. Germline-derived CDR1 and CDR2 are SEHNR and FQNEAQ (reference sequence).